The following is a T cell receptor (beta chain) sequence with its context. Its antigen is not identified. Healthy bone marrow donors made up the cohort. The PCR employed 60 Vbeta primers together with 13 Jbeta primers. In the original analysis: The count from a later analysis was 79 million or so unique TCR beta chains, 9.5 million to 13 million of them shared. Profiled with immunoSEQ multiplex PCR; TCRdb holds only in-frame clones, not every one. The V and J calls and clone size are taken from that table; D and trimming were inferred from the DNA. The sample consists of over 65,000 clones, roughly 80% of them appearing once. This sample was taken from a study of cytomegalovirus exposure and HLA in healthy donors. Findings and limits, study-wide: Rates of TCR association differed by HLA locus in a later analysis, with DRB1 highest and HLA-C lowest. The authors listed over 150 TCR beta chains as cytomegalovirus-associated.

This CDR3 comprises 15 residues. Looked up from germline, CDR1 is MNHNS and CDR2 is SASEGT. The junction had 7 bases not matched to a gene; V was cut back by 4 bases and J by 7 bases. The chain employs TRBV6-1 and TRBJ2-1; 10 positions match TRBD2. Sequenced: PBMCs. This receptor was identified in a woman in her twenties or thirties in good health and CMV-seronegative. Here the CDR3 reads CASSVQRGGGNEQFF. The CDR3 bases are TGTGCCAGCAGTGTCCAGCGGGGGGGCGGGAATGAGCAGTTCTTC.